A selection of T cell receptor beta chains follows, all from one sample in a study of lymphopenia after photon versus proton radiotherapy. Measured with immunoSEQ multiplex PCR; TCRdb has only the in-frame clones, and not every one. There are more than 60,000 clones in the sample; around 86% occur only once, and around 2.1% lies in the top ten. The sample consisted of peripheral blood, taken from a patient treated with photon-based radiotherapy. These TCRs come from a man in his forties with gastric cancer. Both conserved end residues are trimmed from each CDR3. Fields, in order: CDR3 protein, V gene, J gene.

cdr3_aa: ASSQDLGDSDQPQH
v_call: TRBV4-2
j_call: TRBJ1-5

cdr3_aa: ASSRGGVGNTAF
v_call: TRBV4-2
j_call: TRBJ1-1

cdr3_aa: ASSVWRTGFPTQY
v_call: TRBV9
j_call: TRBJ2-3

cdr3_aa: ASSQEGPRTAKNIQY
v_call: TRBV4-2
j_call: TRBJ2-4

cdr3_aa: ASSQDLGGLNTEAF
v_call: TRBV4-1
j_call: TRBJ1-1

cdr3_aa: ASSPRDRVEQY
v_call: TRBV7-9
j_call: TRBJ2-7

cdr3_aa: ASSELGGPNTEAF
v_call: TRBV9
j_call: TRBJ1-1

cdr3_aa: ASSVGDGGHT
v_call: TRBV9
j_call: TRBJ1-2

cdr3_aa: ASKTHGQGAEAF
v_call: TRBV27
j_call: TRBJ1-1

cdr3_aa: ASSHGGGATDTQY
v_call: TRBV4-2
j_call: TRBJ2-3

cdr3_aa: SVETGVETQY
v_call: TRBV29-1
j_call: TRBJ2-5

cdr3_aa: ASSLNGEGGDEQF
v_call: TRBV7-3
j_call: TRBJ2-1

cdr3_aa: ASSLSRGGETQY
v_call: TRBV5-6
j_call: TRBJ2-5

cdr3_aa: ASSQPGTGSLY
v_call: TRBV6-5
j_call: TRBJ1-2

cdr3_aa: ASSLGENYEQY
v_call: TRBV7-2
j_call: TRBJ2-7

cdr3_aa: ASSLESSPGNTIY
v_call: TRBV7-2
j_call: TRBJ1-3

cdr3_aa: ASSARRGVEKLF
v_call: TRBV6-5
j_call: TRBJ1-4

cdr3_aa: ASSLAWTGVNGYT
v_call: TRBV7-2
j_call: TRBJ1-2

cdr3_aa: ASSLSGLSDTQY
v_call: TRBV4-3
j_call: TRBJ2-3

cdr3_aa: ASSYSQLGMGGYT
v_call: TRBV6-6
j_call: TRBJ1-2

cdr3_aa: ASSELWDSNQPQH
v_call: TRBV6-1
j_call: TRBJ1-5

cdr3_aa: ASSQGQGANEKLF
v_call: TRBV4-3
j_call: TRBJ1-4

cdr3_aa: ASSPGQGIGYT
v_call: TRBV7-2
j_call: TRBJ1-2

cdr3_aa: AISESGVAGNQPQH
v_call: TRBV10-3
j_call: TRBJ1-5

cdr3_aa: ASSLGRDRTYEQY
v_call: TRBV5-5
j_call: TRBJ2-7

cdr3_aa: ASRPGTGGEKNEQY
v_call: TRBV27
j_call: TRBJ2-7

cdr3_aa: ASSLPGTGPGELF
v_call: TRBV7-9
j_call: TRBJ2-2

cdr3_aa: ASSPGGRGNEKLF
v_call: TRBV7-9
j_call: TRBJ1-4

cdr3_aa: ASSPGQATNEKLF
v_call: TRBV5-8
j_call: TRBJ1-4

cdr3_aa: ASSEALTGTYEQY
v_call: TRBV2
j_call: TRBJ2-7

cdr3_aa: AIRSRDSPLH
v_call: TRBV10-3
j_call: TRBJ1-6

cdr3_aa: ASSETTAPHEQY
v_call: TRBV25-1
j_call: TRBJ2-7

cdr3_aa: ASSPGQGGNQPQH
v_call: TRBV5-1
j_call: TRBJ1-5

cdr3_aa: ASARDRDYGYT
v_call: TRBV14
j_call: TRBJ1-2

cdr3_aa: ASSLAGGDNQPQH
v_call: TRBV5-8
j_call: TRBJ1-5

cdr3_aa: ASGDRTNEKLF
v_call: TRBV6-6
j_call: TRBJ1-4

cdr3_aa: ASSLPGASIYEQY
v_call: TRBV11-2
j_call: TRBJ2-7

cdr3_aa: ASSPGTGLNEQF
v_call: TRBV4-3
j_call: TRBJ2-1

cdr3_aa: ASSQDTGRVAGELF
v_call: TRBV4-3
j_call: TRBJ2-2

cdr3_aa: AISDSSYNSPLH
v_call: TRBV10-3
j_call: TRBJ1-6

cdr3_aa: ASSLGGFGELF
v_call: TRBV7-2
j_call: TRBJ2-2

cdr3_aa: AWSVRRQGSNYGYT
v_call: TRBV30
j_call: TRBJ1-2

cdr3_aa: ASSPIHTGELF
v_call: TRBV27
j_call: TRBJ2-2

cdr3_aa: ASSIDGTDTQY
v_call: TRBV19
j_call: TRBJ2-3

cdr3_aa: ASSPPANPYEQY
v_call: TRBV18
j_call: TRBJ2-7

cdr3_aa: ASRGDPVEKLF
v_call: TRBV6-5
j_call: TRBJ1-4

cdr3_aa: ASSNQFDIQY
v_call: TRBV19
j_call: TRBJ2-4

cdr3_aa: ASSPGPNYGYT
v_call: TRBV5-4
j_call: TRBJ1-2